The 25 T cell receptor beta chains reported below all come from one sample, sequenced in a study of blood T cells in healthy people across ages. With a J-beta primer mix and a sample-barcoded 5' primer, a second PCR ran about 7 to 11 cycles. TCRdb reprocessed the 5' RACE reads via MiXCR and lists one record per CDR3 protein. Among about 800,000 distinct CDR3 sequences, approximately 25% were seen once, and the ten largest hold more than 3%. These data also featured in a second study, about T cells of mothers and their children.

Sequencing was done on a sample of blood. Receptor source: a boy younger than 18 in good health.

CDR3 sequence reads: CASGFSAVYEQYF. CDR3 bases: TGTGCCAGCGGGTTTAGCGCAGTCTACGAGCAGTACTTC. The chain joins TRBV27 to TRBJ2-7, with D tentatively TRBD2 (5 bases). V was trimmed by 8 bases and J by 3 bases, leaving 14 bases between them. In germline, CDR1 is MNHEY, CDR2 SMNVEV (reference sequence). This CDR3 spans 13 amino acids.

In its sample, this clonotype was seen a few times. The V gene is TRBV12-5, the J gene TRBJ2-7; D perhaps matches TRBD2 (5 bases). Trimming pared 3 bases from V and 6 bases from J, leaving 12 bases between. This CDR3 spans 13 amino acids. Germline assignment: CDR1 LGHNT and CDR2 FRNRAP. DNA of the CDR3: TGTGCTAGTGGTTTAGACATAGCGTCCGAGCAGTACTTC. Its translation: CASGLDIASEQYF.

This clonotype occurred a few times. One end of the junction is discordant with germline, which a read error may explain. The chain couples TRBV28 to TRBJ2-3; D unclear. Germline V CDR1 and CDR2: MDHEN, SYDVKM. The length of the CDR3 is 14 residues. CDR3 sequence: CATLNSYITDTQCF. As DNA, the CDR3 is TGTGCCACACTTAATAGCTACATCACAGATACGCAGTGTTTT.

This clonotype was observed a handful of times. V and J are TRBV6-5 and TRBJ2-7, with 11 bases aligning to TRBD1. V shed 2 bases and J 6 bases; nucleotides not matched to a gene: 6. Germline V lookup: CDR1 MNHEY, CDR2 SVGAGI. The CDR3 runs 15 residues. CDR3 nucleotides: TGTGCCAGCAGTTACGCCGGGACAGGGGGTTCCGAGCAGTACTTC. It translates to CASSYAGTGGSEQYF.

This clonotype has only a few counts. The chain has TRBV12-3 or TRBV12-4 and TRBJ2-5; D gene ambiguous. The DNA end lines up better with TRBJ2-7; the J call may be wrong. CDR3 size: 13 residues. The CDR3: CASLSPPLYEQYF. For the CDR3, the DNA is TGTGCCAGCTTGAGTCCACCCCTCTACGAGCAGTACTTC.

The chain employs TRBV7-2 and TRBJ1-2; tentative D call: TRBD1 (5 bases). V lost 4 bases to trimming and J lost 3 bases, with 12 bases between them. The CDR3 has 14 residues. Germline CDR1 is SGHTA and CDR2 is FQGNSA. As DNA, the CDR3 is TGTGCCAGCAGCTCCGACAGTTCTGACTATGGCTACACCTTC. As protein: CASSSDSSDYGYTF.

This clonotype was recorded only once. The conserved phenylalanine or tryptophan is not found at the CDR3 terminus, so this likely reflects a read error. For the CDR3, the DNA is TGCAGTCCAATGACTAGCGGGAGGAATAATGAGCAGTTCGTC. This sequence encodes CSPMTSGRNNEQFV. The genes are TRBV20-1 and TRBJ2-1; 13 positions match TRBD2. V dropped 8 bases and J dropped 7; count of bases not matched to a gene: 8. Germline CDR1 and CDR2: DFQATT and SNEGSKA (reference sequence). This CDR3 region has 14 residues.

This clonotype was recorded at least ten times. The genes are TRBV7-2 and TRBJ2-5; 7 positions agree with TRBD1. This CDR3 comprises 14 residues. V shed 5 bases, J shed 4 bases, and the junction held 7 bases outside the gene matches. Germline CDR1 is SGHTA and CDR2 is FQGNSA. The CDR3 sequence: CASSPRRGPETQYF. CDR3 DNA sequence: TGTGCCAGCAGCCCCAGAAGGGGGCCAGAGACCCAGTACTTC. Using reference TRBV7-2 and TRBJ2-5 for the parts outside the CDR3, the full variable domain is GAGVSQSPSNKVTEKGKDVELRCDPISGHTALYWYRQSLGQGLEFLIYFQGNSAPDKSGLPSDRFSAERTGGSVSTLTIQRTQQEDSAVYLCASSPRRGPETQYFGPGTRLLVL.

The J gene is TRBJ2-7, the V gene TRBV5-1; TRBD1 aligns across 10 bases. Trimming removed 5 bases from V and 6 bases from J; junction bases left unmatched: 8. The CDR3 length is 14 residues. Germline lookup yields CDR1 SGHRS and CDR2 YFSETQ. CDR3 nucleotides: TGCGCCAGCAGAGGGGACAGGGGAGAGCGCGAGCAGTACTTC. Its protein is CASRGDRGEREQYF.

This clonotype was counted a few times. This chain joins TRBV12-3 or TRBV12-4 and TRBJ2-7; D remains ambiguous. The CDR3 spans 12 residues. V shed 6 bases and J shed 0 bases, with 6 bases lying between them. In DNA form, the CDR3 reads TGTGCCAGCAGGGCAGACTCCTACGAGCAGTACTTC. This gives the protein CASRADSYEQYF.

V and J are TRBV9 and TRBJ2-2, with TRBD2 matching 11 bases. Germline V gene lookup returns CDR1 SGDLS and CDR2 YYNGEE. V trimming: 4 bases; J trimming: 3 bases; junction bases outside the gene matches: 8. CDR3 length: 17 amino acids. In DNA form, the CDR3 reads TGTGCCAGCAGCCCGGGGGGACTAGCGGCTTACACCGGGGAGCTGTTTTTT. It translates to CASSPGGLAAYTGELFF.

This clonotype was recorded at least ten times. The chain has TRBV20-1 and TRBJ2-7; 7 bases are a match to TRBD1. This CDR3 has 13 residues. V shed 1 base, J shed 9 bases, and the junction held 9 bases outside the gene matches. Per the germline V gene, CDR1 is DFQATT and CDR2 is SNEGSKA (reference sequence). In DNA, the CDR3 is TGCAGTGCTAGAGGACCTACAGGGGCTGGGCAGTACTTC. Its protein product is CSARGPTGAGQYF.

V gene TRBV4-2 combines with J gene TRBJ2-7; the D gene is possibly TRBD2 (6 bases). Between the trimmed V and J ends, which lost 1 base and 7 bases, there was a span of 23 bases. This CDR3 has 17 residues. Germline CDR1 LGHNA, CDR2 YNFKEQ. The CDR3 loop reads CASSQVDGGGTRGEQYF. In DNA, the CDR3 is TGTGCCAGCAGCCAAGTCGACGGAGGTGGGACCCGGGGGGAGCAGTACTTC.

This clonotype was detected a few times. The chain links TRBV10-3 to TRBJ1-1; D call uncertain. CDR3 length: 14 amino acids. Germline values: CDR1 ENHRY, CDR2 SYGVKD. Trimming shortened V by 6 bases and J by 0 bases, and 11 bases separated the two germline ends. In DNA, the CDR3 is TGTGCCATCAGGGACGGACCCATGAACACTGAAGCTTTCTTT. Translated, it gives CAIRDGPMNTEAFF.

This chain joins TRBV5-1 and TRBJ1-1; D perhaps matches TRBD1 (6 bases). Trimming removed 4 bases at V and 5 bases at J, with 12 bases between. This CDR3 is built from 13 residues. In germline, CDR1 is SGHRS, CDR2 YFSETQ. This CDR3 reads CASSITGRTEAFF. CDR3 nucleotide sequence: TGCGCCAGCAGCATAACAGGGAGGACTGAAGCTTTCTTT.

This clonotype appeared a single time. The chain carries TRBV2 and TRBJ2-7; D is uncertain. CDR1 and CDR2 (germline): SNHLY, FYNNEI. This CDR3 contains 12 residues. Deletions cut 7 bases from V and 4 bases from J, with 11 bases between. DNA for the CDR3: TGTGCCAGCACTTCAGACCCGTACGAGCAGTACTTC. It codes for CASTSDPYEQYF.

V gene TRBV30 combines with J gene TRBJ1-1; TRBD1 might be the D (5 bases). CDR1 and CDR2 from the germline V gene are GTSNPN and SVGIG (reference sequence). With 6 bases removed from V and 4 bases from J, the gap between germline ends came to 15 bases. The CDR3 has 13 amino acids. Here the CDR3 DNA reads TGTGCCTGCGGGACCCACGGAGCCACTGAAGCTTTCTTT. It translates to CACGTHGATEAFF.

This clonotype was observed a few times. The chain links TRBV29-1 to TRBJ2-2; weak D call: TRBD1 (5 bases). V lost 1 base to trimming and J lost 5 bases, with 5 bases between them. The CDR3 has 12 residues. CDR1 is SQVTM and CDR2 is ANQGSEA in the germline V gene. The CDR3 DNA follows: TGCAGCGTTGAAGGACAGACCGGGGAGCTGTTTTTT. Translating gives CSVEGQTGELFF.

In nucleotides, the CDR3 is TGTGCCAGCAGTTTCAGGGGACAGAGCTCTGGGGCCAACGTCCTGACTTTC. Its translation is CASSFRGQSSGANVLTF. The chain couples TRBV12-3 or TRBV12-4 to TRBJ2-6, with 7 bases identical to TRBD1. Trimming removed 3 bases from V and 0 bases from J; junction bases left unmatched: 5. This CDR3 has 17 amino acids.

The CDR3 coding sequence is TGTGCCAGCAGCTCAGGGGGCGCGGGGGCTTTCTTT. This translates into CASSSGGAGAFF. This chain links TRBV6-6 with TRBJ1-1, with 8 positions matching TRBD1. The germline CDR1 and CDR2 sequences are MNHNY and SVGAGI (reference sequence). Trimming took 6 bases from V and 11 from J; bases not matched to a gene: 8. The CDR3 is made up of 12 amino acids.

The table lists this clonotype with a few counts. The V gene is TRBV29-1, the J gene TRBJ2-1; unclear D gene. The CDR3 totals 15 residues. Looked up from germline, CDR1 is SQVTM and CDR2 is ANQGSEA. V was clipped by 7 bases and J by 2 bases, with 18 bases between them. CDR3 sequence reads: CSAARPGLTYNEQFF. The CDR3 DNA reads as TGCAGCGCCGCTAGACCCGGGCTAACCTACAATGAGCAGTTCTTC.

This clonotype was seen more than once but under ten times. The chain combines TRBV4-1 with TRBJ2-7, with D unresolved. The CDR3 consists of 16 residues. Germline CDR1 is MGHRA and CDR2 is YSYEKL. Trimming left V 1 base short and J 5 bases short, with 18 bases between. The CDR3 here is CASSQGPEPVGHEQYF. DNA of the CDR3: TGCGCCAGCAGCCAAGGACCTGAACCGGTGGGCCACGAGCAGTACTTC.

The chain employs TRBV20-1 and TRBJ2-1, with TRBD2 matching 8 bases. The CDR3 is 15 residues long. Per germline, CDR1 DFQATT and CDR2 SNEGSKA (reference sequence). The J segment lost 6 bases and the V segment lost 0 bases, leaving 7 bases of the junction unmatched. The CDR3 is CSARDSSGRSNEQFF. In DNA form, the CDR3 reads TGCAGTGCTAGAGATTCAAGCGGGAGATCCAATGAGCAGTTCTTC.

This clonotype was seen a handful of times. The chain recombines TRBV6-1 with TRBJ2-1; D may match TRBD1 or TRBD2 (6 bases each). The J call may be wrong; the DNA end is better matched by TRBJ2-5. CDR1 is MNHNS and CDR2 is SASEGT in the germline V gene. CDR3 size: 18 residues. The CDR3 region is CASSEAYGFGGVRETQYF. DNA for the CDR3: TGTGCCAGCAGTGAAGCTTACGGCTTCGGGGGCGTTCGGGAGACCCAGTACTTC.

This clonotype was counted between two and nine times. The CDR3 here is CASSHTLTGSNGYTF. Written as DNA, the CDR3 is TGTGCCAGCAGCCACACCCTGACAGGGAGTAATGGCTACACCTTC. The genes are TRBV14 and TRBJ1-2; TRBD1 agrees at 7 bases. The V and J ends lost 3 bases and 6 bases, in that order; junction bases with no gene match: 10. This CDR3 is built from 15 residues. Germline V gene sequence: CDR1 SGHDN, CDR2 FVKESK.